The 13 T cell receptor beta chains below were found in one sample sequenced in a study of Ad26.COV2.S vaccination and SARS-CoV-2 variants. Here immunoSEQ multiplex PCR was the method, and the copy in TCRdb shows in-frame clones only, minus some. The data contain around 500,000 clones, roughly nine tenths of them singletons. Treatment of the sample: over 15 received Ad26.COV2.S at low or high dose, single or two shots; roughly five received placebo; per-sample allocation not given. Day 63 after the first injection of vaccine or placebo was the sampling time. The sample was peripheral blood, taken in a trial of Ad26.COV2.S vaccine versus placebo. The receptor set was obtained from a person between 18 and 65 years old who received the Ad26.COV2.S COVID-19 vaccine or a placebo.

On this clone: Other DNA sequences in this specimen translate into the identical CDR3. V is TRBV28 and J is TRBJ1-5; TRBD1 matches 9 bases. This CDR3 region has 14 residues. From germline, CDR1 is MDHEN and CDR2 SYDVKM. With 6 bases clipped from V and 5 bases from J, the junction kept 5 bases outside the gene matches. The CDR3 DNA follows: TGTGCCAGCAGCCCGGGACAGGGAGATCAGCCCCAGCATTTT. It is translated as CASSPGQGDQPQHF. The whole variable domain, filled in from reference TRBV28 and TRBJ1-5, reads DVKVTQSSRYLVKRTGEKVFLECVQDMDHENMFWYRQDPGLGLRLIYFSYDVKMKEKGDIPEGYSVSREKKERFSLILESASTNQTSMYLCASSPGQGDQPQHFGDGTRLSIL.

The rearrangement joins TRBV28 to TRBJ1-2, with TRBD1 as a possible D gene (5 bases). V shed 10 bases and J shed 3 bases, with 18 bases lying between them. The CDR3 length is 14 residues. Germline CDR1 MDHEN, CDR2 SYDVKM. The CDR3: CAIRPPTGDYGYTF. For the CDR3, the DNA is TGTGCCATCCGACCCCCCACAGGAGACTATGGCTACACCTTC.

The V and J genes are TRBV27 and TRBJ2-7; 9 bases are a match to TRBD1. V gave up 6 bases and J gave up 2 bases; unmatched junction bases: 5. The CDR3 consists of 14 residues. CDR1 is MNHEY, CDR2 SMNVEV, per germline (reference sequence). CDR3 DNA: TGTGCCAGCAGCGTAACAGGGGGCCCCTACGAGCAGTACTTC. It translates to CASSVTGGPYEQYF.

The rearrangement uses TRBV7-9 and TRBJ2-3; no reliable D call. The germline CDR1 and CDR2 sequences are SEHNR and FQNEAQ (reference sequence). The CDR3 runs 16 residues. V shed 10 bases and J shed 0 bases, with 20 bases lying between them. CDR3 loop: CATVRRARSSTDTQYF. The CDR3 nucleotides are TGTGCCACCGTACGTAGGGCGAGATCAAGCACAGATACGCAGTATTTT.

The rearrangement joins TRBV10-3 to TRBJ2-5; D ambiguous. The germline gives CDR1 ENHRY, CDR2 SYGVKD. The CDR3 covers 14 residues. Trimming took off 2 bases at V and 4 bases at J, with 11 bases between the two ends. CDR3 in amino acids: CAISEAAWGETQYF. CDR3 nucleotides: TGTGCCATCAGTGAGGCGGCGTGGGGAGAGACCCAGTACTTC.

This chain uses TRBV19 with TRBJ1-1; the D gene is possibly TRBD1 (5 bases). This CDR3 spans 14 amino acids. Trimming stripped 0 bases from V and 6 bases from J, with 11 bases between. Germline V gene data show CDR1 as LNHDA and CDR2 as SQIVND (reference sequence). The CDR3 bases are TGTGCCAGTAGTATAGATGTCCCGGGGGCTGAAGCTTTCTTT. It codes for CASSIDVPGAEAFF.

The chain employs TRBV6-4 and TRBJ2-3, with D possibly TRBD2 on 5 matching bases. The V end was cut by 6 bases, the J end by 6 bases, with 19 bases between. The CDR3 totals 15 residues. The V gene's germline CDR1 is MRHNA and CDR2 SNTAGT. In nucleotides, the CDR3 is TGTGCCAGCAGAGATCATGCGGGTCGAGCGGATACGCAGTATTTT. It translates to CASRDHAGRADTQYF.

V gene TRBV29-1 combines with J gene TRBJ1-1; 8 nucleotides line up with TRBD1. From germline, CDR1 is SQVTM and CDR2 ANQGSEA. The length of the CDR3 is 14 residues. V dropped 6 bases and J dropped 0; count of bases not matched to a gene: 6. CDR3 sequence reads: CSVERTGLNTEAFF. Written as DNA, the CDR3 is TGCAGCGTCGAGAGGACAGGGTTGAACACTGAAGCTTTCTTT.

The V and J genes are TRBV28 and TRBJ2-1; 14 bases line up with TRBD2. With 2 bases clipped from V and 3 bases from J, the junction kept 0 bases outside the gene matches. Germline CDR1 reads MDHEN; CDR2 reads SYDVKM. This CDR3 is built from 16 residues. The CDR3 is CASSLGTSGSYNEQFF. The CDR3 nucleotides are TGTGCCAGCAGTTTAGGGACTAGCGGGAGCTACAATGAGCAGTTCTTC.

A few counts support this clone. This chain joins TRBV1 and TRBJ2-7. TRBV1 is given as a pseudogene. The CDR3 has 16 amino acids. DNA of the CDR3: TGCACCAGCAGCCAAGATCGCTCCATCCGTCCCTACGAGCAGTACTTC. It encodes CTSSQDRSIRPYEQYF.

The V call is TRBV18, the J call TRBJ2-5, with TRBD1 matching 9 bases. The CDR3 is 13 amino acids. From germline, CDR1 is KGHSH and CDR2 LQKENI. Trimming at V came to 7 bases and at J to 4 bases, leaving 4 bases not matched to a gene. The CDR3 is CASYPTGGETQYF. DNA for the CDR3: TGTGCCAGCTATCCGACAGGGGGAGAGACCCAGTACTTC.

The chain joins TRBV21-1 to TRBJ1-2; the table gives TRBD1 as D, unverified against the DNA. TRBV21-1 is given as a pseudogene. This CDR3 region has 13 residues. The CDR3: CASSKTTGEGYTF. For the CDR3, the DNA is TGTGCCAGCAGCAAAACAACAGGGGAAGGCTACACCTTC.

This rearrangement joins TRBV5-4 to TRBJ1-6, with D perhaps TRBD1 (5 bases). Germline CDR1 and CDR2: SGHNT and YYREEE (reference sequence). Trimming stripped 4 bases from V and 0 bases from J, with 11 bases between. CDR3 length: 16 residues. The DNA of the CDR3 is TGTGCCAGCAGCCCTGGACACCCCTCCTATAATTCACCCCTCCACTTT. As protein: CASSPGHPSYNSPLHF.